These 11 T cell receptor beta chains originate from one sample sequenced in a study of cytomegalovirus exposure and HLA in healthy donors. Assay used: immunoSEQ multiplex PCR; TCRdb lists only in-frame clones, some missing. The sample contains about 240,000 clones, around 86% of which appear only once. Input material: PBMCs. The receptors originated from a woman aged 25 to 39 in good health and CMV-seropositive.

The V call is TRBV10-3, the J call TRBJ1-4; no reliable D call. The V gene's germline CDR1 is ENHRY and CDR2 SYGVKD. The CDR3 is made up of 13 amino acids. V was pared by 4 bases and J by 8 bases, with 11 bases between. The CDR3 coding sequence is TGTGCCATCAGTGCGGGGTTCGTGGAAAAACTGTTTTTT. This translates into CAISAGFVEKLFF.

With respect to this clone: Other DNA sequences in the same sample also yield this CDR3. The chain recombines TRBV19 with TRBJ2-7; a weak D match, TRBD1 (6 bases). This CDR3 comprises 13 residues. With 9 bases removed from V and 2 bases from J, the gap between germline ends came to 14 bases. CDR1 and CDR2 (germline): LNHDA, SQIVND (reference sequence). CDR3 amino acids: CASSLDSPYEQYF. CDR3 coding DNA: TGTGCCAGCTCCCTGGACAGCCCCTACGAGCAGTACTTC.

The chain joins TRBV28 to TRBJ2-1; 7 nucleotides match TRBD1. Per the germline V gene, CDR1 is MDHEN and CDR2 is SYDVKM. The trim removed 8 bases at V and 8 bases at J, leaving 15 bases unmatched. CDR3 length: 15 amino acids. DNA of the CDR3: TGTGCCAGCCATTCATTCGGGACAGTAGTTGATGAGCAGTTCTTC. Translated, it gives CASHSFGTVVDEQFF.

J is TRBJ2-7 and V is TRBV6-5; possible D gene TRBD1, 6 bases. From germline, CDR1 is MNHEY and CDR2 SVGAGI. V was cut by 6 bases and J by 0 bases, with 9 bases left in between. The CDR3 runs 13 residues. The CDR3 is CASSTRGSYEQYF. CDR3 sequence (DNA): TGTGCCAGCAGCACCAGGGGCTCCTACGAGCAGTACTTC.

J is TRBJ1-1 and V is TRBV28, with D maybe TRBD1 (5 bases). Trimming pared 2 bases from V and 1 base from J, leaving 14 bases between. This CDR3 has 16 residues. Germline V lookup: CDR1 MDHEN, CDR2 SYDVKM. The CDR3 protein is CASSLNDWQGNTEAFF. The CDR3 DNA follows: TGTGCCAGCAGTTTAAATGATTGGCAGGGGAACACTGAAGCTTTCTTT.

As for this clone: The junction differs from germline at one of its ends, possibly a read error. The rearrangement links TRBV28 to TRBJ1-2, with TRBD1 matching over 8 bases. Per germline, CDR1 MDHEN and CDR2 SYDVKM. The CDR3 length is 13 residues. Written as DNA, the CDR3 is TGTGCCAGCAGTACCTCAGGGGGCGCGGACCTTGGCTTC. Translation: CASSTSGGADLGF.

V is TRBV14 and J is TRBJ1-2; D is unclear. There are 13 residues in the CDR3. The germline gives CDR1 SGHDN, CDR2 FVKESK. Trimming cost V 3 bases and J 12 bases, with 17 bases left between them. CDR3 sequence reads: CASSQTGLPPHTF. The DNA of the CDR3 is TGTGCCAGCAGCCAGACCGGACTGCCTCCTCACACCTTC.

This clone was counted between two and nine times. J is TRBJ2-7 and V is TRBV5-1, with 11 bases fitting TRBD1. The CDR3 covers 14 residues. Germline V gene lookup returns CDR1 SGHRS and CDR2 YFSETQ. Trimming cost V 4 bases and J 5 bases; bases outside gene matches: 5. The CDR3, as DNA: TGCGCCAGCAGCAGAGCGGGACAGGGGGACGAGCAGTACTTC. As protein: CASSRAGQGDEQYF.

V usage is TRBV27 and J usage is TRBJ2-7; 10 nucleotides line up with TRBD2. The CDR3 loop spans 14 amino acids. Losses at the gene ends were 8 bases for V and 3 bases for J; bases not matched to a gene: 7. Per the germline V gene, CDR1 is MNHEY and CDR2 is SMNVEV (reference sequence). The DNA for the CDR3 is TGTGCCAGCGGGGCTAGCGGGAGTGTCTACGAGCAGTACTTC. This gives the protein CASGASGSVYEQYF.

This clone was recorded only once. The V and J genes are TRBV7-6 and TRBJ2-5; D is undetermined. This CDR3 contains 16 residues. Germline V CDR1 and CDR2: SGHVS, FNYEAQ. Between the trimmed V and J ends, which lost 4 bases and 0 bases, there was a span of 15 bases. The CDR3 loop reads CASSSSMVGYQETQYF. The CDR3 DNA reads TGTGCCAGCAGCTCCAGCATGGTCGGGTACCAAGAGACCCAGTACTTC.

The V call is TRBV4-1, the J call TRBJ1-4, with 7 bases matching TRBD1. The germline V gene encodes CDR1 MGHRA and CDR2 YSYEKL. CDR3 length: 14 amino acids. Losses at the gene ends were 4 bases for V and 5 bases for J; bases not matched to a gene: 4. The CDR3 region is CASSLRTGNEKLFF. In DNA form, the CDR3 reads TGCGCCAGCAGCCTCCGGACAGGAAATGAAAAACTGTTTTTT.